These T cell receptor beta chains were read from a single sample in a study of shared clonotypes between healthy human individuals. The repertoire was sequenced with immunoSEQ multiplex PCR; TCRdb's copy has only in-frame clones and lacks some. The sample shows under 1 million clones, roughly 92% of them seen only once. Sequencing input: naive CD8+ T cells sorted from blood. The receptors were sampled from a man aged 30 to 39 in good health. CDR3s include the opening cysteine and the closing phenylalanine or tryptophan. D genes are given only for firm matches. Part of the rows lack a size; the others show once, few, many or a class for expanded clones.

D | J | V | size | length | CDR3 | DNA
- | TRBJ2-7 | TRBV7-8 | - | 13 | CASSLAATYEQYF | TGTGCCAGCAGCTTAGCTGCTACCTACGAGCAGTACTTC
- | TRBJ2-1 | TRBV21-1 | - | 14 | CASSRQPPCLAQFF | TGTGCCAGCAGCAGACAGCCCCCCTGTTTGGCACAGTTCTTC
TRBD2 | TRBJ2-3 | TRBV4-1 | - | 15 | CASSHSGSDIDTQYF | TGCGCCAGCAGCCATAGCGGGAGCGACATAGATACGCAGTATTTT
- | TRBJ2-7 | TRBV28 | - | 14 | CASSRLASSYEQYF | TGTGCCAGCAGTCGTCTAGCGAGCTCCTACGAGCAGTACTTC
- | TRBJ2-5 | TRBV25-1 | - | 15 | CASSEYWGLQETQYF | TGTGCCAGCAGTGAATACTGGGGACTGCAAGAGACCCAGTACTTC
- | TRBJ2-4 | TRBV7-2 | - | 14 | CASSLAGVEDIQYF | TGTGCCAGCAGCTTAGCGGGGGTGGAAGACATTCAGTACTTC
- | TRBJ1-5 | TRBV5-8 | - | 14 | CASSLLQGNQPQHF | TGTGCCAGCAGCTTGTTACAGGGCAATCAGCCCCAGCATTTT
- | TRBJ2-7 | TRBV19 | - | 13 | CASSKTGTGEQYF | TGTGCCAGTAGTAAGACGGGGACCGGCGAGCAGTACTTC
- | TRBJ1-2 | TRBV7-9 | - | 11 | CASSPGQFTTF | TGTGCCAGCAGCCCAGGACAGTTTACCACCTTC
TRBD2 | TRBJ2-4 | TRBV11-2 | - | 16 | CASREGRGAPKNIQYF | TGTGCCAGCAGAGAGGGGAGGGGCGCCCCAAAAAACATTCAGTACTTC
TRBD1 | TRBJ2-7 | TRBV5-5 | - | 15 | CASSLGGDRGYEQYF | TGTGCCAGCAGCTTGGGGGGGGACAGGGGATACGAGCAGTACTTC
- | TRBJ2-5 | TRBV29-1 | once | 12 | CSVEANKATQYF | TGCAGCGTTGAAGCTAACAAGGCGACCCAGTACTTC
- | TRBJ2-7 | TRBV27 | - | 13 | CASSFSDSYEQYF | TGTGCCAGCAGTTTTTCGGATTCCTACGAGCAGTACTTC
- | TRBJ2-7 | TRBV28 | medium-sized | 18 | CASSSALTQAPLTYEQYF | TGTGCCAGCAGTTCTGCCCTCACACAGGCGCCACTCACCTACGAGCAGTACTTC
- | TRBJ2-1 | TRBV29-1 | - | 12 | CSVEASVNEQFF | TGCAGCGTTGAAGCTAGCGTCAATGAGCAGTTCTTC
TRBD1 | TRBJ2-3 | TRBV7-2 | - | 16 | CASSHFRTGGPDTQYF | TGTGCCAGCAGCCATTTTAGGACAGGGGGCCCAGATACGCAGTATTTT
TRBD2 | TRBJ2-1 | TRBV2 | once | 17 | CASRGLAGVQADNEQFF | TGTGCCAGCAGGGGACTAGCGGGAGTTCAGGCGGACAATGAGCAGTTCTTC
TRBD2 | TRBJ2-2 | TRBV4-1 | - | 15 | CASTASGRFNGELFF | TGCGCCAGCACGGCTAGCGGGAGGTTTAACGGGGAGCTGTTTTTT
- | TRBJ2-7 | TRBV16 | few | 14 | CASSQLGGYDEQYF | TGTGCCAGCAGCCAATTGGGGGGCTACGACGAGCAGTACTTC
- | TRBJ1-2 | TRBV7-9 | - | 13 | CASTEGSNYGYTF | TGTGCCAGCACGGAGGGTTCTAACTATGGCTACACCTTC
- | TRBJ2-5 | TRBV29-1 | - | 13 | CSVVGQDQETQYF | TGCAGCGTTGTCGGCCAGGACCAAGAGACCCAGTACTTC
- | TRBJ1-1 | TRBV27 | - | 17 | CASSLMLGGRANTEAFF | TGTGCCAGCAGTTTAATGTTAGGCGGCAGGGCAAACACTGAAGCTTTCTTT
TRBD2 | TRBJ2-1 | TRBV9 | - | 15 | CASSVTAGIAREQFF | TGTGCCAGCAGCGTAACAGCGGGGATTGCCCGTGAGCAGTTCTTC
- | TRBJ2-7 | TRBV4-1 | - | 14 | CASSQISGSYEQYF | TGCGCCAGCAGCCAAATCAGCGGCTCCTACGAGCAGTACTTC
TRBD2 | TRBJ2-2 | TRBV10-3 | - | 16 | CAISESPSGRPGELFF | TGTGCCATCAGTGAGTCCCCTAGCGGGAGGCCCGGGGAGCTGTTTTTT
- | TRBJ1-2 | TRBV7-6 | - | 15 | CASSPTTGQERSYTF | TGTGCCAGCAGCCCAACCACCGGGCAGGAAAGAAGCTACACCTTC
- | TRBJ1-1 | TRBV9 | - | 13 | CASSVVDGSEAFF | TGTGCCAGCAGCGTAGTTGATGGGAGTGAAGCTTTCTTT
- | TRBJ2-3 | TRBV7-2 | - | 15 | CASSLVAVSTDTQYF | TGTGCCAGCAGCTTAGTAGCGGTCAGCACAGATACGCAGTATTTT
TRBD2 | TRBJ2-1 | TRBV5-1 | - | 16 | CASSPHSGNHYNEQFF | TGCGCCAGCAGCCCTCATAGCGGGAACCACTACAATGAGCAGTTCTTC
TRBD1 | TRBJ1-1 | TRBV5-6 | - | 15 | CASSMDRGLVTEAFF | TGTGCCAGCAGCATGGACAGGGGGTTGGTCACTGAAGCTTTCTTT
- | TRBJ1-4 | TRBV30 | - | 11 | CAWKANEKLFF | TGTGCCTGGAAGGCAAATGAAAAACTGTTTTTT
TRBD2 | TRBJ2-7 | TRBV29-1 | - | 14 | CSVEGLAGENEQYF | TGCAGCGTTGAAGGACTAGCGGGAGAGAACGAGCAGTACTTC
TRBD1 | TRBJ2-7 | TRBV5-1 | - | 15 | CASSLRGTGGREQYF | TGCGCCAGCAGCTTGCGTGGGACAGGGGGCAGGGAGCAGTACTTC
- | TRBJ2-7 | TRBV7-2 | - | 15 | CASSLGAAAGYEQYF | TGTGCCAGCAGCTTAGGGGCTGCTGCGGGCTACGAGCAGTACTTC
- | TRBJ1-2 | TRBV6-5 | - | 15 | CASSYSQGYDYGYTF | TGTGCCAGCAGTTACTCGCAGGGGTACGACTATGGCTACACCTTC
- | TRBJ2-7 | TRBV7-9 | - | 12 | CASSLASREQYF | TGTGCCAGCAGCTTAGCGTCTCGCGAGCAGTACTTC
TRBD1 | TRBJ1-4 | TRBV6-5 | - | 15 | CASSYQGQGDEKLFF | TGTGCCAGCAGTTATCAGGGACAGGGGGATGAAAAACTGTTTTTT
TRBD1 | TRBJ1-5 | TRBV2 | - | 17 | CASSEGTGPYSNQPQHF | TGTGCCAGCAGTGAGGGGACAGGGCCGTATAGCAATCAGCCCCAGCATTTT
- | TRBJ1-1 | TRBV19 | - | 17 | CASSIDLRLDLNTEAFF | TGTGCCAGTAGTATAGATCTTCGGCTAGACCTGAACACTGAAGCTTTCTTT
TRBD2 | TRBJ2-3 | TRBV10-2 | - | 16 | CASSESGAGGPFTQYF | TGCGCCAGCAGTGAGTCGGGGGCGGGAGGGCCATTTACGCAGTATTTT
- | TRBJ2-7 | TRBV19 | - | 14 | CASSIVGALDEQYF | TGTGCCAGTAGTATCGTAGGGGCTTTGGACGAGCAGTACTTC
TRBD2 | TRBJ2-1 | TRBV27 | - | 13 | CASSYALAGEQFF | TGTGCCAGCAGTTATGCCCTAGCGGGAGAGCAGTTCTTC
TRBD2 | TRBJ2-3 | TRBV7-3 | once | 15 | CASRRGLAGSDTQYF | TGTGCCAGCAGAAGGGGACTAGCGGGATCCGATACGCAGTATTTT
- | TRBJ2-1 | TRBV27 | - | 14 | CASSTRTNYNEQFF | TGTGCCAGCAGTACTCGGACTAACTACAATGAGCAGTTCTTC
- | TRBJ2-3 | TRBV18 | - | 16 | CASSPPRIRGTDTQYF | TGTGCCAGCTCACCACCAAGAATTAGAGGCACAGATACGCAGTATTTT
TRBD1 | TRBJ2-5 | TRBV29-1 | - | 12 | CSVEGTEETQYF | TGCAGCGTCGAAGGGACAGAAGAGACCCAGTACTTC